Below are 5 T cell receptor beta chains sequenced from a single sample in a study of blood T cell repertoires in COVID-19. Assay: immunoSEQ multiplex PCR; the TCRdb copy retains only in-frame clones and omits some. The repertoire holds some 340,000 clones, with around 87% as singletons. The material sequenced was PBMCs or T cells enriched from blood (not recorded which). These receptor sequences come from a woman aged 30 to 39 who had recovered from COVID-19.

The CDR3 loop reads CSVEYSYEQYF. DNA of the CDR3: TGCAGCGTTGAATATTCCTACGAGCAGTACTTC. The rearrangement links TRBV29-1 to TRBJ2-7, with no clear D. V was cut by 2 bases and J by 1 base, with 3 bases left in between. The CDR3 length is 11 residues. Germline V gives CDR1 SQVTM, CDR2 ANQGSEA.

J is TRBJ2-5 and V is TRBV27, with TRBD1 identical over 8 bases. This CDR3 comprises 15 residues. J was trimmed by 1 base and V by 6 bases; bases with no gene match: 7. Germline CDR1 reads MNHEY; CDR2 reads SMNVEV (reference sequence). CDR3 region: CASRAGTGGQETQYF. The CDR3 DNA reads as TGTGCCAGCAGAGCCGGGACAGGAGGCCAAGAGACCCAGTACTTC.

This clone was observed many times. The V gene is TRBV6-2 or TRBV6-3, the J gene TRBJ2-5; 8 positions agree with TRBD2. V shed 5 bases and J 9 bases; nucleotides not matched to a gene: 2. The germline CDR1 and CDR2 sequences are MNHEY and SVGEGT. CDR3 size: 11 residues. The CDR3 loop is CASSHGGAQYF. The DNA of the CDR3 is TGTGCCAGCAGTCACGGGGGGGCCCAGTACTTC.

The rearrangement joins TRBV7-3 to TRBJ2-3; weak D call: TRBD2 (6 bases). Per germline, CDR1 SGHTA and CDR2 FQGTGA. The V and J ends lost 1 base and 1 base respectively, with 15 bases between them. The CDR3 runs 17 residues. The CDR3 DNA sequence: TGTGCCAGCAGCTTAAGCCCCCCAGCTAGCGGCACAGATACGCAGTATTTT. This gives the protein CASSLSPPASGTDTQYF.

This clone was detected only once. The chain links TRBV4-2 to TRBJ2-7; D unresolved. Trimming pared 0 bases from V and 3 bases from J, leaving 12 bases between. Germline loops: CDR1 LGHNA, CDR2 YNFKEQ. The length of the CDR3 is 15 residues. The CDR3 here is CASSQDGDGYYEQYF. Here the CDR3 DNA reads TGTGCCAGCAGCCAAGACGGAGACGGGTACTACGAGCAGTACTTC.